These T cell receptor beta chains were read from a single sample in a study of response to subunit inactivated influenza vaccine. TCRdb itself ran the RT-PCR reads through MiXCR, one entry per CDR3 protein. The data show 650,000 to 800,000 distinct CDR3 sequences, approximately 13% seen once. Specimen: PBMCs from blood, collected less than 15 days before vaccination. These receptors all stem from a man aged 50 to 59 who received an inactivated influenza vaccine. Each CDR3 is given with its conserved first and last residue. Part of the rows lack a size; the others show once, few, many or a class for expanded clones.

clone_size	v_call	j_call	cdr3_aa
.	TRBV6-1	TRBJ1-2	CASSEAIGTNYGYTF
few	TRBV4-2	TRBJ2-2	CASSQDVSTGRTGELFF
few	TRBV9	TRBJ2-7	CASSPSWGLASLLGYEQYF
few	TRBV6-2/TRBV6-3	TRBJ1-1	CASSYSPEEMNTEAFF
many	TRBV12-3/TRBV12-4	TRBJ1-5	CASSFEYSNQPQHF
.	TRBV5-1	TRBJ2-5	CASSLGGLPQETQYF
many	TRBV6-2/TRBV6-3	TRBJ2-1	CASSRLGTDRMFLAARGGEQFF
.	TRBV7-2	TRBJ2-2	CASSTTGGRTGELFF
.	TRBV7-2	TRBJ1-2	CASSLVAGANYGYTF
few	TRBV28	TRBJ2-7	CASSFPPGQEQYF